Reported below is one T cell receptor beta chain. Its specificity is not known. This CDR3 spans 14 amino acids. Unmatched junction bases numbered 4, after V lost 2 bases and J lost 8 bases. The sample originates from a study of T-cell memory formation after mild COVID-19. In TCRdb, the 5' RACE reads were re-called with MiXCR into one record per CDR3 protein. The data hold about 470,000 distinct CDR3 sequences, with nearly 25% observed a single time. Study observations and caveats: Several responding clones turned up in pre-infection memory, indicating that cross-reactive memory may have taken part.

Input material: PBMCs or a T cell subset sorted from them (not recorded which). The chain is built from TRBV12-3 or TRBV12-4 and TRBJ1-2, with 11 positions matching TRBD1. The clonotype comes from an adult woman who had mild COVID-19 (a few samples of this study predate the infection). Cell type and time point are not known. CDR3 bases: TGTGCCAGCAGTTTATTGGGACAGGGGGACGGCTACACCTTC. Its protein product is CASSLLGQGDGYTF.